The 5 T cell receptor beta chains reported below all come from one sample, sequenced in a study of cytomegalovirus exposure and HLA in healthy donors. With 60 Vbeta and 13 Jbeta primers, the PCR was carried out. Some clones are missing from TCRdb's copy, which holds only in-frame ones; the method was immunoSEQ multiplex PCR. The sample lists 95,000 to 150,000 clones; 75% to 90% were seen once. What was sequenced was PBMCs. The receptors stem from a young man in good health and CMV-seronegative.

The chain joins TRBV7-9 to TRBJ2-2; D remains ambiguous. Looked up from germline, CDR1 is SEHNR and CDR2 is FQNEAQ (reference sequence). This CDR3 is built from 12 residues. V shed 1 base and J shed 6 bases, with 3 bases lying between them. The CDR3 DNA follows: TGTGCCAGCAGCTTAGAGCCCGGGGAGCTGTTTTTT. It yields the protein CASSLEPGELFF.

This clone was counted a single time. J is TRBJ1-1 and V is TRBV5-1; D is possibly TRBD1 (5 bases). The V end was cut by 4 bases, the J end by 2 bases, with 12 bases between. The CDR3 contains 14 residues. The germline gives CDR1 SGHRS, CDR2 YFSETQ. The CDR3 reads CASSRDSQNTEAFF. The CDR3 DNA is TGCGCCAGCAGCCGAGACAGCCAAAACACTGAAGCTTTCTTT.

The chain employs TRBV27 and TRBJ1-2; no definite D call. CDR1 and CDR2 (germline): MNHEY, SMNVEV (reference sequence). Trimming pared 8 bases from V and 2 bases from J, leaving 9 bases between. The CDR3 loop spans 12 amino acids. CDR3 nucleotides: TGTGCCAGCGGACTGCCAAACTATGGCTACACCTTC. Translating it yields CASGLPNYGYTF.

The rearrangement joins TRBV5-5 to TRBJ2-2; D uncertain. There are 15 residues in the CDR3. The germline V and J ends were trimmed by 4 bases and 6 bases, with 16 bases remaining between them. In germline, CDR1 is SGHKS, CDR2 YYEKEE (reference sequence). CDR3 in amino acids: CASSRPSVGAGELFF. The DNA for the CDR3 is TGTGCCAGCAGCCGCCCTTCGGTTGGAGCCGGGGAGCTGTTTTTT.

This clone was recorded once. The V gene is TRBV15, the J gene TRBJ1-6, with D hard to call. The length of the CDR3 is 16 residues. Germline values: CDR1 LNHNV, CDR2 YYDKDF (reference sequence). Trimming cost V 2 bases and J 5 bases, with 13 bases left between them. This CDR3 is CATSRSVGVDNSPLHF. The CDR3 DNA reads as TGTGCCACCAGCAGATCCGTGGGAGTCGATAATTCACCCCTCCACTTT.